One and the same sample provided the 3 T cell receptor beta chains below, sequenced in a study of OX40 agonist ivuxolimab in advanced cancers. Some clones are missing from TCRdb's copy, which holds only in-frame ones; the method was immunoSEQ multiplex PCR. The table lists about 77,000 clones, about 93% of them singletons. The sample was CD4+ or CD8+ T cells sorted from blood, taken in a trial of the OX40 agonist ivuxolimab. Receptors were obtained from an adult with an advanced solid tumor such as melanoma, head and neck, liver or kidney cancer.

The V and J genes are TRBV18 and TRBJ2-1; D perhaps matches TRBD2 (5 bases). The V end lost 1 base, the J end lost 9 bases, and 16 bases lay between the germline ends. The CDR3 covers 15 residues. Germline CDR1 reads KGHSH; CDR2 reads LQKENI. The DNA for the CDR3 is TGTGCCAGCTCACCACTTGCCCCACCGAGCGGTGAGCAGTTCTTC. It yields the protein CASSPLAPPSGEQFF.

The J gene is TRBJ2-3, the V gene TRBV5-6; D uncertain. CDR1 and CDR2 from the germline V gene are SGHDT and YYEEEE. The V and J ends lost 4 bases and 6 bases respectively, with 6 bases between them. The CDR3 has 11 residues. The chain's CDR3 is CASSRWDTQYF. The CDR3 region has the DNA TGTGCCAGCAGCCGGTGGGATACGCAGTATTTT.

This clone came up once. This CDR3 is CASSSSPGFQPQHF. The CDR3 DNA follows: TGTGCCAGCAGTTCCTCCCCCGGGTTCCAGCCCCAGCATTTT. This rearrangement joins TRBV28 to TRBJ1-5; no firm D call. Looked up from germline, CDR1 is MDHEN and CDR2 is SYDVKM. This CDR3 spans 14 amino acids. V shed 4 bases and J shed 7 bases, with 14 bases lying between them.